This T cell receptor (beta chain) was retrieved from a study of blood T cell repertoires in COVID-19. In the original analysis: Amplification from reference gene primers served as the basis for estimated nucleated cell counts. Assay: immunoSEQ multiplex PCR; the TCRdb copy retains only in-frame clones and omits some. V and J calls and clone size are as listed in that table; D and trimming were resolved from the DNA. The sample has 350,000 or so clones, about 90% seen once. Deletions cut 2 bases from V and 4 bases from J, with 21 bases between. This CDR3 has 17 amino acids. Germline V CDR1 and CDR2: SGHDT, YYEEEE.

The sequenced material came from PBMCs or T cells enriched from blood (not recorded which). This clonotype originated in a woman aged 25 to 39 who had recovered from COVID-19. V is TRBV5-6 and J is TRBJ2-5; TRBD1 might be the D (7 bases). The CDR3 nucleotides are TGTGCCAGCAGCTTCCCCCAGCCAGGGGGGTTGGGAGAGACCCAGTACTTC. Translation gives CASSFPQPGGLGETQYF.